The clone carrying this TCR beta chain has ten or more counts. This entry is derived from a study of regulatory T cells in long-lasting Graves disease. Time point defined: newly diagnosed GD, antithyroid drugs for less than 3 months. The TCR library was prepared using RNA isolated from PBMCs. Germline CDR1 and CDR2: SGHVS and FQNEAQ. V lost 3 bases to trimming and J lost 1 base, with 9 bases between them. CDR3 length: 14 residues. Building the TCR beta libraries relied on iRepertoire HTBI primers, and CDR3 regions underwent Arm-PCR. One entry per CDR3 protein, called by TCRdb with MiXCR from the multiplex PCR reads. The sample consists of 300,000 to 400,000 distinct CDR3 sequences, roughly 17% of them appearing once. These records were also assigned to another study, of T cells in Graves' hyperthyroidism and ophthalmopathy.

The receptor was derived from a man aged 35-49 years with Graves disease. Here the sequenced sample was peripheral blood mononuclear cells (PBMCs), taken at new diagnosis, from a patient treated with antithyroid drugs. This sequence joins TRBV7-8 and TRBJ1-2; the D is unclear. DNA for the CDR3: TGTGCCAGCAGCTTTCTCGGCCTTAACTATGGCTACACCTTC. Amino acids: CASSFLGLNYGYTF.